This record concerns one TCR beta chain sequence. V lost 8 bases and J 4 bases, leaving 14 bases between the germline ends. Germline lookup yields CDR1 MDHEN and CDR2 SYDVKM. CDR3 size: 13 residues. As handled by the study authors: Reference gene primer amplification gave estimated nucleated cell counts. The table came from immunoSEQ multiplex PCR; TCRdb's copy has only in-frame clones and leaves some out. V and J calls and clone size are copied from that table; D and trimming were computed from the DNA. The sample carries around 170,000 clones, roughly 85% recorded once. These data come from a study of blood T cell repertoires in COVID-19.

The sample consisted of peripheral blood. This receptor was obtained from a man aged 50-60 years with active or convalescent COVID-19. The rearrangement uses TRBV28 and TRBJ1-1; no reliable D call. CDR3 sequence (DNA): TGTGCCAGCCGCTACCCGGCGGCCACTGAAGCTTTCTTT. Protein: CASRYPAATEAFF.